The present TCR beta chain was sequenced within a study of blood T cell repertoires in COVID-19. Across the study: Both acute and convalescent COVID-19 samples were obtained from the United States, Italy and Spain.

The CDR3 is 15 amino acids. The V gene lost 7 bases and the J gene lost 0 bases, with 15 bases spanning the gap. Germline V CDR1 and CDR2: ENHRY, SYGVKD. In the source study's methods: Quantification of nucleated cells was approximated via reference gene primer amplification. The assay was immunoSEQ multiplex PCR, and TCRdb's table has in-frame clones only and misses some. D and trimming come from the DNA, and the V and J calls and clone size come from that table. The table lists 400,000 to 450,000 clones, about 87% of them singletons. This clone was seen a handful of times. Sample: peripheral blood. The chain uses TRBV10-3 and TRBJ1-1; D is possibly TRBD1 (5 bases). This TCR derives from a woman between 45 and 65 years old with COVID-19, enrolled during active disease. CDR3: CAIKGGQGLNTEAFF. CDR3 nucleotides: TGTGCCATCAAGGGTGGCCAGGGATTGAACACTGAAGCTTTCTTT.